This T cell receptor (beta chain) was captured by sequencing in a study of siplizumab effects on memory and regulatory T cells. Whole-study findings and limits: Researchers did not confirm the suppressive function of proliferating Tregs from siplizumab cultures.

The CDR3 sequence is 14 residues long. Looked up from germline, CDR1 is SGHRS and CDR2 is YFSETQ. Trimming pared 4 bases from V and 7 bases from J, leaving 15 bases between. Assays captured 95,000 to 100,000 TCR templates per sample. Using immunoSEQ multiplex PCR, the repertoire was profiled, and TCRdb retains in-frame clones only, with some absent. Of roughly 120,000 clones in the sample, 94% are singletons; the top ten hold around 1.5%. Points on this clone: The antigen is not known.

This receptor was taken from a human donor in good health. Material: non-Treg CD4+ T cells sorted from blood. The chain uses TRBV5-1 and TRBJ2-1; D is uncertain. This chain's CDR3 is CASSPRTVPNEQFF. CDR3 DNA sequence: TGCGCCAGCAGCCCCCGGACGGTCCCGAATGAGCAGTTCTTC.